A selection of T cell receptor beta chains follows, all from one sample in a study of T cell changes during pregnancy in multiple sclerosis. Repertoires were generated with immunoSEQ multiplex PCR, while TCRdb's copy carries only in-frame clones and drops some. The sample holds tens of thousands of clones, 80% to 95% seen once. The source material was peripheral blood, sampled after pregnancy. These receptors were collected from a female donor with multiple sclerosis, enrolled in a pregnancy study. The CDR3 runs from the conserved cysteine through the conserved F or W. D genes are given only for firm matches. Clone size is given for some rows only: seen once, a few or many times, or a class if the clone is expanded.

cdr3_length clone_size d_call j_call v_call cdr3_aa cdr3_nt
16 . TRBD2 TRBJ2-1 TRBV11-1 CASSPRLAGIYNEQFF TGTGCCAGCAGCCCCCGACTAGCGGGGATCTACAATGAGCAGTTCTTC
14 . TRBD1 TRBJ2-2 TRBV7-2 CASRRTGDTGELFF TGTGCCAGCAGAAGGACAGGGGACACCGGGGAGCTGTTTTTT
17 . . TRBJ2-2 TRBV4-3 CASRLRRGPQGTGELFF TGCGCCAGCAGACTACGAAGGGGCCCCCAGGGAACCGGGGAGCTGTTTTTT
13 . . TRBJ2-2 TRBV2 CASSDPGSGELFF TGTGCCAGCAGTGACCCAGGGTCCGGGGAGCTGTTTTTT
14 . . TRBJ2-1 TRBV7-9 CASSLRLERNEQFF TGTGCCAGCAGCTTACGGCTAGAGCGCAATGAGCAGTTCTTC
12 once . TRBJ2-3 TRBV18 CASSPQGHAQYF TGTGCCAGCTCACCGCAAGGACACGCGCAGTATTTT
16 many TRBD2 TRBJ2-5 TRBV4-2 CASSQDGAGGVETQYF TGTGCCAGCAGCCAAGACGGCGCGGGGGGGGTGGAGACCCAGTACTTC
12 few . TRBJ1-1 TRBV14 CASSQTGVGAFF TGTGCCAGCAGCCAAACCGGGGTAGGAGCTTTCTTT
14 . . TRBJ1-1 TRBV7-8 CASSLGERRTEAFF TGTGCCAGCAGCTTAGGGGAGAGGCGCACTGAAGCTTTCTTT
14 . TRBD1 TRBJ1-2 TRBV27 CASRSGQGARGYTF TGTGCCAGCAGGTCCGGACAGGGGGCGAGGGGCTACACCTTC
16 . . TRBJ2-7 TRBV9 CASSTAGTPSSYEQYF TGTGCCAGCAGCACCGCCGGGACACCGAGCTCCTACGAGCAGTACTTC
16 . TRBD1 TRBJ2-1 TRBV9 CASSPWTGRAGNEQFF TGTGCCAGCAGCCCTTGGACAGGGAGAGCGGGCAATGAGCAGTTCTTC
13 . . TRBJ1-4 TRBV5-5 CASSSRGNEKLFF TGTGCCAGCAGCTCCAGGGGTAATGAAAAACTGTTTTTT
14 . TRBD2 TRBJ2-1 TRBV7-6 CASSLSGVHNEQFF TGTGCCAGCAGCCTTAGCGGGGTACACAATGAGCAGTTCTTC
15 . TRBD1 TRBJ2-7 TRBV19 CASSIRGQGEYEQYF TGTGCCAGTAGTATACGAGGACAGGGGGAGTACGAGCAGTACTTC
15 once . TRBJ1-1 TRBV6-6 CASSYNWGEDTEAFF TGTGCCAGCAGTTATAACTGGGGAGAGGACACTGAAGCTTTCTTT
15 . TRBD2 TRBJ2-7 TRBV9 CASSVAPAGAYEQYF TGTGCCAGCAGCGTAGCACCAGCGGGAGCCTACGAGCAGTACTTC
15 . . TRBJ1-4 TRBV18 CASSPSDSAREKLFF TGTGCCAGCTCACCAAGCGACTCGGCGAGGGAAAAACTGTTTTTT
16 once . TRBJ2-5 TRBV9 CASSVGGGGRQETQYF TGTGCCAGCAGCGTCGGAGGGGGGGGCCGGCAAGAGACCCAGTACTTC
13 . TRBD1 TRBJ1-2 TRBV7-3 CASSPQGAGGYTF TGTGCCAGCAGCCCCCAGGGGGCCGGCGGCTACACCTTC
13 once . TRBJ1-2 TRBV14 CASSQGRGNGYTF TGTGCCAGCAGCCAAGGTCGGGGAAATGGCTACACCTTC
16 . TRBD2 TRBJ2-1 TRBV4-2 CASSLIAGGRNNEQFF TGTGCCAGCAGCCTCATAGCGGGGGGGCGTAACAATGAGCAGTTCTTC
16 . . TRBJ2-3 TRBV13 CASSLSRGYDTDTQYF TGTGCCAGCAGCTTAAGTCGGGGGTACGATACAGATACGCAGTATTTT
19 . TRBD2 TRBJ2-3 TRBV5-1 CASSLGPAGVFTSTDTQYF TGCGCCAGCAGCTTGGGGCCAGCGGGGGTGTTTACTAGCACAGATACGCAGTATTTT
12 . TRBD1 TRBJ1-4 TRBV25-1 CASSGYRGELFF TGTGCCAGCAGTGGATACAGGGGGGAACTGTTTTTT
16 once TRBD2 TRBJ2-5 TRBV9 CASSPGLAGGQETQYF TGTGCCAGCAGCCCAGGACTAGCGGGGGGGCAAGAGACCCAGTACTTC
14 . TRBD1 TRBJ1-4 TRBV4-1 CASSQQGVDGKLFF TGCGCCAGCAGCCAACAGGGGGTCGATGGAAAACTGTTTTTT
16 once TRBD2 TRBJ2-1 TRBV7-2 CASSLARGSGGNEQFF TGTGCCAGCAGCTTAGCGCGGGGTAGCGGGGGCAATGAGCAGTTCTTC
15 . TRBD1 TRBJ1-2 TRBV19 CASSIRDRGSYGYTF TGTGCCAGTAGTATCCGGGACAGGGGAAGCTATGGCTACACCTTC
17 . TRBD2 TRBJ2-1 TRBV4-2 CASSQEGEAGGNNEQFF TGTGCCAGCAGCCAAGAAGGGGAAGCGGGGGGAAACAATGAGCAGTTCTTC
13 few . TRBJ1-6 TRBV5-6 CASSARVDSPLHF TGTGCCAGCAGCGCAAGAGTGGATTCACCCCTCCACTTT
13 . TRBD1 TRBJ1-2 TRBV5-1 CASRDRGRDGYTF TGCGCCAGCAGGGACAGGGGGCGGGATGGCTACACCTTC
14 . TRBD2 TRBJ2-5 TRBV5-4 CASRYAGGRETQYF TGTGCCAGCAGATACGCGGGGGGCCGGGAGACCCAGTACTTC
15 . TRBD2 TRBJ2-7 TRBV19 CASAGLAGGTYEQYF TGTGCCAGTGCAGGACTAGCGGGGGGGACCTACGAGCAGTACTTC
16 . TRBD1 TRBJ2-3 TRBV5-4 CASSFAQQGKGDTQYF TGTGCCAGCAGCTTTGCCCAACAGGGGAAAGGGGATACGCAGTATTTT
16 . TRBD2 TRBJ2-3 TRBV7-9 CASSLVAGGRTDTQYF TGTGCCAGCAGCTTAGTGGCGGGGGGACGCACAGATACGCAGTATTTT
13 . . TRBJ1-1 TRBV30 CAWGGVHRTEAFF TGTGCCTGGGGCGGGGTCCACAGGACTGAAGCTTTCTTT
15 . TRBD1 TRBJ1-1 TRBV18 CASSPSWGQDTEAFF TGTGCCAGCTCACCGTCGTGGGGACAGGACACTGAAGCTTTCTTT
19 . TRBD1 TRBJ1-6 TRBV4-3 CASSQGFGTGASYNSPLHF TGCGCCAGCAGCCAAGGATTCGGGACAGGGGCCTCCTATAATTCACCCCTCCACTTT
12 . . TRBJ1-2 TRBV30 CAFTLGRDGYTF TGTGCCTTCACCCTGGGGAGGGACGGCTACACCTTC
15 . . TRBJ2-2 TRBV25-1 CASSFTAPRTGELFF TGTGCCAGCAGTTTTACCGCCCCGAGGACCGGGGAGCTGTTTTTT
16 . TRBD1 TRBJ1-3 TRBV9 CASSTGQGAYGNTIYF TGTGCCAGCAGCACAGGACAGGGGGCTTACGGAAACACCATATATTTT
15 . TRBD1 TRBJ2-3 TRBV9 CASSPRTGSTDTQYF TGTGCCAGCAGCCCTCGGACAGGTAGCACAGATACGCAGTATTTT
15 . TRBD2 TRBJ2-5 TRBV15 CATSSASGAKETQYF TGTGCCACCAGCAGCGCTAGCGGGGCTAAAGAGACCCAGTACTTC
15 . . TRBJ2-1 TRBV7-3 CASSQGGDRYNEQFF TGTGCCAGCAGCCAGGGCGGGGACCGCTACAATGAGCAGTTCTTC
15 . . TRBJ1-2 TRBV5-1 CASSFGGIGLYGYTF TGCGCCAGCAGCTTCGGGGGAATAGGGTTGTATGGCTACACCTTC